The subject of this entry is one TCR beta chain. Antigen specificity is unknown. CD8 cells regarded as naive lacked CD45RO, were positively chosen for CCR7, and omitted terminally differentiated effector memory CD45RA+ cells. These data belong to a study of shared clonotypes between healthy human individuals. Study findings and constraints: The represented genetic and exposure-history diversity was limited by the small number of donors. Naive subsets, compared against memory subsets, generally had larger estimated richness values.

Profiling relied on immunoSEQ multiplex PCR, and the TCRdb table lists in-frame clones only, not all of them. In the table there are around 2,100,000 clones, just under 95% of which are singletons. This receptor was taken from a man aged 18 to 29 in good health. Specimen: naive CD8+ T cells sorted from blood.

The CDR3 is CASSPREGATYEQYF. CDR3 coding DNA: TGCGCCAGCAGCCCGAGGGAGGGGGCCACCTACGAGCAGTACTTC. This rearrangement joins TRBV4-1 to TRBJ2-7, with D perhaps matching TRBD1 or TRBD2 (7 bases each). V was shortened by 4 bases and J by 2 bases, with 15 bases between the two germline ends. Germline-derived CDR1 and CDR2 are MGHRA and YSYEKL. The CDR3 runs to 15 residues.